In this sample, the clone carrying this T cell receptor (beta chain) turned up many times. TCRdb reprocessed the RT-PCR reads via MiXCR and lists one record per CDR3 protein. This sample has about 680,000 distinct CDR3 sequences, with 14% found just once. V was cut by 3 bases and J by 4 bases, with 10 bases left in between. This CDR3 region has 14 residues. Per the germline V gene, CDR1 is DFQATT and CDR2 is SNEGSKA (reference sequence). The sequence was collected from a female donor in good health, serving as a healthy control. Sequencing was performed on memory CD4+ T cells from blood. V is TRBV20-1 and J is TRBJ1-6; D remains ambiguous. The CDR3, as DNA: TGCAGTGCTAGTTTATCCCGATATAATTCACCCCTCCACTTT. This gives the protein CSASLSRYNSPLHF.